This T cell receptor (beta chain) was sequenced during a study of beta chain features in type 1 diabetes. Findings of the study overall: cDNA sequencing could over-represent cells with high TCR expression. Naive, central memory and Treg TCRB repertoires appeared more alike in patients than in healthy donors.

Since all of the isolated RNA was reverse transcribed, expressed TCRB transcripts were what got sequenced. Sequencing used immunoSEQ multiplex PCR; TCRdb keeps in-frame clones, though not all of them. The repertoire holds more than 150,000 clones, with 7.5% to 9.5% as singletons. V gave up 0 bases and J gave up 4 bases; unmatched junction bases: 12. The CDR3 sequence is 19 residues long. Germline V gene sequence: CDR1 SGHRS, CDR2 YFSETQ. Comment on this clone: Antigen specificity is unknown.

The material sequenced was central memory CD4+ T cells from blood. The chain uses TRBV5-1 and TRBJ2-3; 12 positions match TRBD2. The TCR originated in a woman between 18 and 30 years old in good health. CDR3 protein: CASSLALASGGAVPDTQYF. The CDR3 bases are TGCGCCAGCAGCTTGGCCCTGGCTAGCGGGGGGGCCGTCCCAGATACGCAGTATTTT.